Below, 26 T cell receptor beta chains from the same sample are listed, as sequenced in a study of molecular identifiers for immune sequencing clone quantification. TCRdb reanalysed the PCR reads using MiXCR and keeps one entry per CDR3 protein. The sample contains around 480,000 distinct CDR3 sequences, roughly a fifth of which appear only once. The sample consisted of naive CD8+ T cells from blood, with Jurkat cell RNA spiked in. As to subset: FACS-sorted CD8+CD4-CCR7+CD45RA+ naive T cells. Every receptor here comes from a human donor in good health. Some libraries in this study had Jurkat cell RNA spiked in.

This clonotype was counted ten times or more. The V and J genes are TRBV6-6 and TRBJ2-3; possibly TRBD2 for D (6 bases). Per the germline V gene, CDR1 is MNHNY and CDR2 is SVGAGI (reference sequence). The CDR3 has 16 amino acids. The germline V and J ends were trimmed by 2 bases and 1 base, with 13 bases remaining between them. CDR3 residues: CASSYLRDWGTDTQYF. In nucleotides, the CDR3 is TGTGCCAGCAGTTACCTCCGGGACTGGGGCACAGATACGCAGTATTTT.

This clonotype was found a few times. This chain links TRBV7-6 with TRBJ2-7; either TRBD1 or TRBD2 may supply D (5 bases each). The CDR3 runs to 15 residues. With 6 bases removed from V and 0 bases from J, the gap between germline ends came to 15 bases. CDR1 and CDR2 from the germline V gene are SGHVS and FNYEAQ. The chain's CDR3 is CASSFGTGSSYEQYF. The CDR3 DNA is TGTGCCAGCAGTTTCGGGACGGGTAGCTCCTACGAGCAGTACTTC.

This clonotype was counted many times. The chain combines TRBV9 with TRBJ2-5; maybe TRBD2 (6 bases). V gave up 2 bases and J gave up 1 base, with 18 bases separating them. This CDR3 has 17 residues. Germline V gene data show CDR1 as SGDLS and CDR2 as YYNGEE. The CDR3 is CASSVKGRDFTQETQYF. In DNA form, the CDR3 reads TGTGCCAGCAGCGTTAAGGGCCGGGACTTTACCCAAGAGACCCAGTACTTC.

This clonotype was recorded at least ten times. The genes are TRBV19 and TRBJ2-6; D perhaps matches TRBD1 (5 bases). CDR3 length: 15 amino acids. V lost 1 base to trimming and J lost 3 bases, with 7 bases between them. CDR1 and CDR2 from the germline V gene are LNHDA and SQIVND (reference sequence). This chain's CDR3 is CASSIGGRGANVLTF. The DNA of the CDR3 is TGTGCCAGTAGTATAGGGGGCCGTGGGGCCAACGTCCTGACTTTC.

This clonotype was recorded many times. In nucleotides, the CDR3 is TGCAGTGCTAGAGATGAGGGGGCCAACTATGGCTACACCTTC. Its translation is CSARDEGANYGYTF. This chain joins TRBV20-1 and TRBJ1-2, with 7 bases fitting TRBD1. Looked up from germline, CDR1 is DFQATT and CDR2 is SNEGSKA (reference sequence). The J segment lost 2 bases and the V segment lost 0 bases, leaving 3 bases of the junction unmatched. The CDR3 covers 14 residues.

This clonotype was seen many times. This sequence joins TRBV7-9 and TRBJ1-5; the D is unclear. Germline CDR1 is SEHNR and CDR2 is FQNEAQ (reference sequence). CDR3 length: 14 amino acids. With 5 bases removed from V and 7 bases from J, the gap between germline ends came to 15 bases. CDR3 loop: CASSTSQSSQPQHF. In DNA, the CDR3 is TGTGCCAGCAGCACGTCGCAAAGTTCCCAGCCCCAGCATTTT.

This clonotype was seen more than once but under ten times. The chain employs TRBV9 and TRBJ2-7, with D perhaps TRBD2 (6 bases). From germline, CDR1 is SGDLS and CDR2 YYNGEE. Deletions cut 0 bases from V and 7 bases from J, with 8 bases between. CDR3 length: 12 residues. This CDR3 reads CASSVEAGEQYF. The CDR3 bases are TGTGCCAGCAGCGTAGAGGCGGGGGAGCAGTACTTC.

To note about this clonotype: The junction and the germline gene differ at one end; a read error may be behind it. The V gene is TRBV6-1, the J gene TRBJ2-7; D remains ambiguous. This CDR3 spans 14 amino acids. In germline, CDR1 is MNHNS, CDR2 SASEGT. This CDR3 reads CVSSESIGSYEQYF. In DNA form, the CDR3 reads TGTGTCAGCAGTGAGTCGATCGGATCCTACGAGCAGTACTTC.

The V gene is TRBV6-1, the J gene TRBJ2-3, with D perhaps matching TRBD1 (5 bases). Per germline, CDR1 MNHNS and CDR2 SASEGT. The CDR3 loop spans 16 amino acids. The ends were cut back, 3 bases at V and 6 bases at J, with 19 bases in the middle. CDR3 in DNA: TGTGCCAGCAGTGACAGGGTTCCTAACCCCGGCGATACGCAGTATTTT. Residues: CASSDRVPNPGDTQYF.

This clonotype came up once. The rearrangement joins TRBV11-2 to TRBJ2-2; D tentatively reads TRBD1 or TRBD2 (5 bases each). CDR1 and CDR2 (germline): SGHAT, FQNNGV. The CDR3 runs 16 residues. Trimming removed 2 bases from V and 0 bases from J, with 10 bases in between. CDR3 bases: TGTGCCAGCAGCTTATATGGGGACCCGAACACCGGGGAGCTGTTTTTT. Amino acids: CASSLYGDPNTGELFF.

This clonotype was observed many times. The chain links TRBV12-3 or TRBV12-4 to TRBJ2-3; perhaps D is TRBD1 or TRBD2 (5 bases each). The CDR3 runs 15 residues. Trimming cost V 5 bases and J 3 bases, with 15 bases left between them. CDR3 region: CASSEPGTKTDTQYF. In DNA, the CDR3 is TGTGCCAGCAGTGAACCGGGGACGAAGACAGATACGCAGTATTTT.

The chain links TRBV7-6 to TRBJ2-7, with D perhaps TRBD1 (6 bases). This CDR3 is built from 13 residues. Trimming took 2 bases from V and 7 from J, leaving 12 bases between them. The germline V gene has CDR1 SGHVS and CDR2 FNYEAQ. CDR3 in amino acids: CASSLISGQEQYF. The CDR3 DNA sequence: TGTGCCAGCAGCTTAATTTCGGGACAAGAGCAGTACTTC.

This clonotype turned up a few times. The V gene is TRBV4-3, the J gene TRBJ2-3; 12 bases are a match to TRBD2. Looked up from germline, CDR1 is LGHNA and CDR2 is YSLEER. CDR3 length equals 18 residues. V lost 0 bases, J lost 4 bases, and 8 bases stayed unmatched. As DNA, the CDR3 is TGCGCCAGCAGCCAAGATCTTACTAGCGGGGGGAGTGCAGATACGCAGTATTTT. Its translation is CASSQDLTSGGSADTQYF.

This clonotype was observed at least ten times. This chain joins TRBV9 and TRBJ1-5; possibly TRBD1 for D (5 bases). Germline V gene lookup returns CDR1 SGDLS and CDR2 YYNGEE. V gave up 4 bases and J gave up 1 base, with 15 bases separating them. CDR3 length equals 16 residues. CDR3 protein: CASSFNGGGSNQPQHF. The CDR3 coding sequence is TGTGCCAGCAGCTTCAACGGGGGTGGGAGCAATCAGCCCCAGCATTTT.

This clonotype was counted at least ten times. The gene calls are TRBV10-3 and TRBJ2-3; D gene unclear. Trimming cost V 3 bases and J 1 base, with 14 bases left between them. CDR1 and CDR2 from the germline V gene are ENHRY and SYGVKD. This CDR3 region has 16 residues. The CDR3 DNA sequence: TGTGCCATCAGTGACCCTCCCGTCCTCGGCACAGATACGCAGTATTTT. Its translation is CAISDPPVLGTDTQYF.

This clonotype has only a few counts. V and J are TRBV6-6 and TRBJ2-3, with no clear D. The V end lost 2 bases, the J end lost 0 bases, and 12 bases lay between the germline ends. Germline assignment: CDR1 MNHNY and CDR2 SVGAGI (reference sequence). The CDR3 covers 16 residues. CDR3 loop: CASSYVSITSTDTQYF. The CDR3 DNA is TGTGCCAGCAGTTACGTCTCCATCACTAGCACAGATACGCAGTATTTT.

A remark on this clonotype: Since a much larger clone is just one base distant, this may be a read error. CDR3 residues: CANREGITDTQYF. The CDR3, as DNA: TGTGCCAACAGGGAGGGGATCACAGATACGCAGTATTTT. The chain is built from TRBV7-9 and TRBJ2-3, with D tentatively TRBD2 (7 bases). CDR1 is SEHNR, CDR2 FQNEAQ, per germline (reference sequence). The CDR3 length is 13 residues. Trimming took off 10 bases at V and 2 bases at J, with 13 bases between the two ends.

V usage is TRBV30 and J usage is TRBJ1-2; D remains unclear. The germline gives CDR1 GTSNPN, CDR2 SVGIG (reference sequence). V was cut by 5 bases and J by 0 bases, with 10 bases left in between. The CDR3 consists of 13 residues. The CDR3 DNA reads TGTGCCTGGGATGCGGCAGCTAACTATGGCTACACCTTC. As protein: CAWDAAANYGYTF.

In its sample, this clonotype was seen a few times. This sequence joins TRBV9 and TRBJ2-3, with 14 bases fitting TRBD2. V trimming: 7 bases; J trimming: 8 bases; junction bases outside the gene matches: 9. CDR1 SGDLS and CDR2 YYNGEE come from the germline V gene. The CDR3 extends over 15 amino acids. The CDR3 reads CASDGTSGGGATQYF. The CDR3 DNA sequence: TGTGCCAGCGACGGGACTAGCGGGGGAGGGGCTACGCAGTATTTT.

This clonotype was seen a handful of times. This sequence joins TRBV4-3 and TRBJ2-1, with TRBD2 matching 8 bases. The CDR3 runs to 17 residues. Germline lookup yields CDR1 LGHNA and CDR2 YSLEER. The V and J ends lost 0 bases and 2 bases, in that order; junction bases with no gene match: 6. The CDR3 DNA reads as TGCGCCAGCAGCCAAGATCGTACTAGCGGAACCTACAATGAGCAGTTCTTC. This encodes CASSQDRTSGTYNEQFF.

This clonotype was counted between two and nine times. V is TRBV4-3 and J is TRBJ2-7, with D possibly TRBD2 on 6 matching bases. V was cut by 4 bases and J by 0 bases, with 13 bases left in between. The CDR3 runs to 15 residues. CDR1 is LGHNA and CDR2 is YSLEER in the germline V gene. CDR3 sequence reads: CASSPGAGSSYEQYF. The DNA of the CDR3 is TGCGCCAGCAGCCCCGGGGCCGGGAGCTCCTACGAGCAGTACTTC.

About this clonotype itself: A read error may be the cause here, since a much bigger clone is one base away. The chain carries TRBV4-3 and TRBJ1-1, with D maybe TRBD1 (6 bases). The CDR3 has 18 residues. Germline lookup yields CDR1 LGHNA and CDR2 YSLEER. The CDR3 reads CASSQDDGVAGANTGAFF. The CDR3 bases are TGCGCCAGCAGCCAAGATGACGGGGTTGCAGGGGCGAACACTGGAGCTTTCTTT.

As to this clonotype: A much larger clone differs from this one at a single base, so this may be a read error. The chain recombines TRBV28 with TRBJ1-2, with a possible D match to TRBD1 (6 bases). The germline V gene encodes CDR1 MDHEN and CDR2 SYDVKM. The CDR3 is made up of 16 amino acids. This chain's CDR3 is CASSSPSTDRYYGHTF. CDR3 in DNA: TGTGCCAGCAGTTCCCCTTCAACCGACAGGTACTATGGCCACACCTTC.

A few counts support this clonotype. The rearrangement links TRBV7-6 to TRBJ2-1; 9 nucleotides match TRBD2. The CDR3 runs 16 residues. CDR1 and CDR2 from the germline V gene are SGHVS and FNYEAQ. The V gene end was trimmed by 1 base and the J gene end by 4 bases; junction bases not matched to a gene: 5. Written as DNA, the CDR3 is TGTGCCAGCAGCTTAGGGGCGGGGGGGGTTTACAATGAGCAGTTCTTC. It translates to CASSLGAGGVYNEQFF.

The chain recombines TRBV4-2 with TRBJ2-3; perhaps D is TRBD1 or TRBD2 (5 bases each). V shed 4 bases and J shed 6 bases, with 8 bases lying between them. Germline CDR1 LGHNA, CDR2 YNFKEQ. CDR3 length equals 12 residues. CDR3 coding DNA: TGTGCCAGCAGCCGGGGGATGGATACGCAGTATTTT. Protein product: CASSRGMDTQYF.

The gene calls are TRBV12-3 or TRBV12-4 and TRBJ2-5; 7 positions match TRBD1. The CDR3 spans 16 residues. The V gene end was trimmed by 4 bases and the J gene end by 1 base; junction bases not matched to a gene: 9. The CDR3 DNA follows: TGTGCCAGCAGTTCTCCGCCCACAGGGGTCCAAGAGACCCAGTACTTC. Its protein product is CASSSPPTGVQETQYF.